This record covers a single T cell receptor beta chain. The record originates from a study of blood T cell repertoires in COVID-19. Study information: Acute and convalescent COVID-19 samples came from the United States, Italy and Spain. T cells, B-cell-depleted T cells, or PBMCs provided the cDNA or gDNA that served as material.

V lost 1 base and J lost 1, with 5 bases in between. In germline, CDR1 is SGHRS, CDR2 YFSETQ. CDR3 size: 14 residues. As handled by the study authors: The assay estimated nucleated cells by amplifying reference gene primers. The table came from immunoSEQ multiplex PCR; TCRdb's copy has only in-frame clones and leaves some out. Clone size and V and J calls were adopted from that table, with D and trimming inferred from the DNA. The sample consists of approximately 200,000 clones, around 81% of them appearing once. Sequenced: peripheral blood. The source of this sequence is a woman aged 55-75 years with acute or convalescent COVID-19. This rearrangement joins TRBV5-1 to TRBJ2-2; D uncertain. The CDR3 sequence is CASSLSRNTGELFF. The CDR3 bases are TGCGCCAGCAGCTTGAGTAGGAACACCGGGGAGCTGTTTTTT.